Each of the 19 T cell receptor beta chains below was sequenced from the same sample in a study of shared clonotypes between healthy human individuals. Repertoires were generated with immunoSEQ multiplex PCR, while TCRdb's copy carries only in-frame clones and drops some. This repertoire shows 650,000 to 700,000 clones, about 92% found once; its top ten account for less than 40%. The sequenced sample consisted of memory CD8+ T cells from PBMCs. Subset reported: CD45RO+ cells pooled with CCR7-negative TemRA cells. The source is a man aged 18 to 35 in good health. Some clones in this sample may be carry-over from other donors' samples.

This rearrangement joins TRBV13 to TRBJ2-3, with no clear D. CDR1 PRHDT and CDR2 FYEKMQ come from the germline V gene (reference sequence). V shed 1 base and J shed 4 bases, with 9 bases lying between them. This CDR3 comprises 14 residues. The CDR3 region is CASSLDGRSDTQYF. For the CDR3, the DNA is TGTGCCAGCAGCTTAGATGGAAGGTCAGATACGCAGTATTTT.

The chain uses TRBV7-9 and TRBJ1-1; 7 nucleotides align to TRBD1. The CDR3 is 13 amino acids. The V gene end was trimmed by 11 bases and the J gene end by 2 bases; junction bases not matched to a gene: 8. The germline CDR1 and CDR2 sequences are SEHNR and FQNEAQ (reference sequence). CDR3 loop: CASTGTANTEAFF. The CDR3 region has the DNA TGTGCCTCAACCGGGACAGCTAACACTGAAGCTTTCTTT. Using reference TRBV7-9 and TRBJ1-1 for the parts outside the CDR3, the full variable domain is DTGVSQNPRHKITKRGQNVTFRCDPISEHNRLYWYRQTLGQGPEFLTYFQNEAQLEKSRLLSDRFSAERPKGSFSTLEIQRTEQGDSAMYLCASTGTANTEAFFGQGTRLTVV.

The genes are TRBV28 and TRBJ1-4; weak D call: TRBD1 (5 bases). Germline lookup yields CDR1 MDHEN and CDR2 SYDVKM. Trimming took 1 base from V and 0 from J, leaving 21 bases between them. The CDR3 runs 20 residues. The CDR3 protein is CASSLFLTDLTEPTNEKLFF. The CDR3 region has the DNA TGTGCCAGCAGTTTATTCCTGACTGACCTGACAGAACCAACTAATGAAAAACTGTTTTTT.

CDR3 protein: CASSLNPRLAGGFDEQFF. The CDR3 DNA is TGTGCCAGCAGCTTAAACCCTAGACTAGCGGGAGGGTTCGATGAGCAGTTCTTC. The V call is TRBV11-2, the J call TRBJ2-1; TRBD2 matches 14 bases. Germline-derived CDR1 and CDR2 are SGHAT and FQNNGV. Losses at the gene ends were 2 bases for V and 8 bases for J; bases not matched to a gene: 11. The CDR3 contains 18 residues. Supplemented by reference TRBV11-2 and TRBJ2-1, the full variable domain reads EAGVAQSPRYKIIEKRQSVAFWCNPISGHATLYWYQQILGQGPKLLIQFQNNGVVDDSQLPKDRFSAERLKGVDSTLKIQPAKLEDSAVYLCASSLNPRLAGGFDEQFFGPGTRLTVL.

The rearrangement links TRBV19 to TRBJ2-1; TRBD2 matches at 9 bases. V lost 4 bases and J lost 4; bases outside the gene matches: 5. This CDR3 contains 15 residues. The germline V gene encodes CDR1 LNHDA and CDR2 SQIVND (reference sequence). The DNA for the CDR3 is TGTGCCAGTAGTAGATCGACTAGCGGTTACAATGAGCAGTTCTTC. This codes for CASSRSTSGYNEQFF.

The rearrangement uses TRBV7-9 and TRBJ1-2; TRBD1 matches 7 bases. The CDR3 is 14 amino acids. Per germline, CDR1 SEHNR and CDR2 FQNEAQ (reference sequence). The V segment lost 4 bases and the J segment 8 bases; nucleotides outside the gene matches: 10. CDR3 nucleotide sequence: TGTGCCAGCAGCTCCGGCAGGGGGGACAAAGGCTACACCTTC. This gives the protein CASSSGRGDKGYTF.

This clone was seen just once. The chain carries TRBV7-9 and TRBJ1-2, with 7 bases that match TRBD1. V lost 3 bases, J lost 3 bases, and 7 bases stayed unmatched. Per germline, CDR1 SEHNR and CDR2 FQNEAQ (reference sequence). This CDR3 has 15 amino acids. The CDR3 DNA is TGTGCCAGCAGCTTCTTTAGTGGACAGGACTATGGCTACACCTTC. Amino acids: CASSFFSGQDYGYTF.

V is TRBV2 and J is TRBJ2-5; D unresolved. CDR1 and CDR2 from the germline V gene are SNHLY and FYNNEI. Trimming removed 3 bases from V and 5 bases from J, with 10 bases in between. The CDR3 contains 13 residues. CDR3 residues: CASSEADFETQYF. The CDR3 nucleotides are TGTGCCAGCAGTGAGGCGGATTTTGAGACCCAGTACTTC.

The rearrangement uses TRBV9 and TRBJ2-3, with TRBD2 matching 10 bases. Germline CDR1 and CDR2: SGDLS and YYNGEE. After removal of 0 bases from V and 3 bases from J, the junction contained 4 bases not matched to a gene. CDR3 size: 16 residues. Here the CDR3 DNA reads TGTGCCAGCAGCGTAGGGGTTAGCGGGAGGACAGATACGCAGTATTTT. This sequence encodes CASSVGVSGRTDTQYF.

The CDR3 is CASSGTEPFSGNTIYF. In nucleotides, the CDR3 is TGTGCCAGCAGCGGGACGGAGCCCTTTTCTGGAAACACCATATATTTT. V and J are TRBV9 and TRBJ1-3, with no clear D. V was trimmed by 3 bases and J by 1 base, leaving 14 bases between them. The germline V gene has CDR1 SGDLS and CDR2 YYNGEE. This CDR3 is 16 amino acids long.

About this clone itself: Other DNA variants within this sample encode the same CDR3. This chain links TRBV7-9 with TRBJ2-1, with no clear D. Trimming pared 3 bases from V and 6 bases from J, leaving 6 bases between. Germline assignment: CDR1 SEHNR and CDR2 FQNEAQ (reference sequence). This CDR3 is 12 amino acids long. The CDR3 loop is CASSFGSNEQFF. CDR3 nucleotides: TGTGCCAGCAGCTTTGGCAGCAATGAGCAGTTCTTC.

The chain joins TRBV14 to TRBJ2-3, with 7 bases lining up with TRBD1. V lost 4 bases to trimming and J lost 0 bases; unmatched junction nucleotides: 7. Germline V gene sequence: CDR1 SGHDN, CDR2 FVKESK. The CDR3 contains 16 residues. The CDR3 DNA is TGTGCCAGCAGCCTCTTGACAGGGCGGAGCACAGATACGCAGTATTTT. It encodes CASSLLTGRSTDTQYF.

The CDR3 nucleotides are TGCGCCAGCGCAATGGGACACCCTAACACCGGGGAGCTGTTTTTT. Translating gives CASAMGHPNTGELFF. The V and J genes are TRBV5-1 and TRBJ2-2; tentative D call: TRBD1 (6 bases). The CDR3 extends over 15 amino acids. CDR1 SGHRS and CDR2 YFSETQ come from the germline V gene. V was pared by 7 bases and J by 2 bases, with 15 bases between.

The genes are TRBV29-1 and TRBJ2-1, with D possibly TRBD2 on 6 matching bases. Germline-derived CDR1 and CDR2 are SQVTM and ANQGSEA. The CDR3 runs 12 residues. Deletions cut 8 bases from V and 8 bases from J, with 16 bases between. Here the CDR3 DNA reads TGCAGCAGCGGAGGGGTTCCGGATGAGCAGTTCTTC. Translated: CSSGGVPDEQFF.

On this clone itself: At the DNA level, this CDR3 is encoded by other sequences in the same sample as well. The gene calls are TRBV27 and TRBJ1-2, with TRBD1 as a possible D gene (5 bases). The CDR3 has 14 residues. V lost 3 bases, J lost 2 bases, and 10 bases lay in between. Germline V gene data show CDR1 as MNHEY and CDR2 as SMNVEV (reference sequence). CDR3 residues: CASSFQGPNYGYTF. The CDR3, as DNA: TGTGCCAGCAGTTTTCAGGGTCCCAACTATGGCTACACCTTC.

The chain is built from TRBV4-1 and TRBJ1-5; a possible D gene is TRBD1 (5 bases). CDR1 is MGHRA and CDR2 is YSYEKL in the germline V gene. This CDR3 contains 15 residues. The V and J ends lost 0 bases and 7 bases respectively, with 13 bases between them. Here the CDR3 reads CASSQDGAGTQPQHF. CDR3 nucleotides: TGCGCCAGCAGCCAAGATGGGGCAGGGACCCAGCCCCAGCATTTT.

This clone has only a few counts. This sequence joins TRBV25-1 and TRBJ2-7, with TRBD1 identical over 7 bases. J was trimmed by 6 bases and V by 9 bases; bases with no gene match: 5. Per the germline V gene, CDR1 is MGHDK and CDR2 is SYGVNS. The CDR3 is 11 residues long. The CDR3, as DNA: TGTGCCAGTCAACAGGGGAGCGAGCAGTACTTC. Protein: CASQQGSEQYF.

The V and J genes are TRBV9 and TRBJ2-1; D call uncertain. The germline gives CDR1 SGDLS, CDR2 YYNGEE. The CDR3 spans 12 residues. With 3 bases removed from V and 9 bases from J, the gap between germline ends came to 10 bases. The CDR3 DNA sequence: TGTGCCAGCAGCGCAAGCCGAGTTGAGCAGTTCTTC. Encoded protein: CASSASRVEQFF.

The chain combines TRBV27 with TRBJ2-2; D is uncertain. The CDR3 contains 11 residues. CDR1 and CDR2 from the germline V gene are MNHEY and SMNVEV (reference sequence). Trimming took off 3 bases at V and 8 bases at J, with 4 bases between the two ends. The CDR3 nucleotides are TGTGCCAGCAGTTTTATGGGGGAGCTGTTTTTT. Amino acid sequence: CASSFMGELFF.